These T cell receptor beta chains were read from a single sample in a study of cytomegalovirus exposure and HLA in healthy donors. Sequencing was performed with immunoSEQ multiplex PCR; in TCRdb, only in-frame clones are kept and a portion is missing. The sample yields about 140,000 clones, about 75% seen once. The sample comprised PBMCs. These receptors were collected from a woman under 40 in good health and CMV-seronegative. Both conserved end residues are part of each CDR3. Fields, in order: CDR3 protein, CDR3 DNA, D gene, J gene, clone size, V gene. D genes are given only for firm matches. Clone size is stated in some rows and not others, as once, few, many or a class when expanded.

CDR3: CASIPSPLFKNIQYF; DNA: TGTGCCAGCATCCCGAGTCCCCTGTTCAAAAACATTCAGTACTTC; D: .; J: TRBJ2-4; size: .; V: TRBV28
CDR3: CASSLSVGSPLHF; DNA: TGTGCCAGCAGCTTAAGCGTCGGCTCACCCCTCCACTTT; D: .; J: TRBJ1-6; size: .; V: TRBV7-6
CDR3: CASSSRQGRAEAFF; DNA: TGTGCCAGCAGCTCAAGACAGGGCCGGGCTGAAGCTTTCTTT; D: TRBD1; J: TRBJ1-1; size: once; V: TRBV13
CDR3: CASSERDSLYGYIF; DNA: TGTGCCAGTAGCGAAAGGGACAGCTTGTACGGCTACATCTTC; D: TRBD1; J: TRBJ1-2; size: .; V: TRBV19
CDR3: CASSPGLAVSYEQYF; DNA: TGCGCCAGCAGCCCGGGACTAGCGGTATCCTACGAGCAGTACTTC; D: TRBD2; J: TRBJ2-7; size: .; V: TRBV5-1
CDR3: CASSPRGPPGTGDAFF; DNA: TGTGCCAGCAGCCCCCGAGGGCCTCCCGGGACAGGGGACGCTTTCTTT; D: TRBD1; J: TRBJ1-1; size: .; V: TRBV7-3
CDR3: CSSSLVRETQYF; DNA: TGTTCCAGCAGCTTAGTGCGGGAGACCCAGTACTTC; D: .; J: TRBJ2-5; size: .; V: TRBV7-9
CDR3: CAWKSGFGITGANVLTF; DNA: TGTGCCTGGAAGTCGGGTTTCGGGATTACTGGGGCCAACGTCCTGACTTTC; D: .; J: TRBJ2-6; size: .; V: TRBV30
CDR3: CASSFVDRENQPQHF; DNA: TGTGCCAGTAGTTTCGTGGACAGGGAAAATCAGCCCCAGCATTTT; D: TRBD1; J: TRBJ1-5; size: .; V: TRBV19
CDR3: CASSVGPYTDTQYF; DNA: TGTGCCAGCAGCGTAGGGCCGTACACAGATACGCAGTATTTT; D: .; J: TRBJ2-3; size: .; V: TRBV9
CDR3: CASRAETGAYEQYF; DNA: TGTGCCAGCAGGGCCGAGACAGGAGCCTACGAGCAGTACTTC; D: .; J: TRBJ2-7; size: once; V: TRBV6-5
CDR3: CASSFRGGYEKLFF; DNA: TGCGCCAGCAGCTTTAGGGGGGGATATGAAAAACTGTTTTTT; D: .; J: TRBJ1-4; size: .; V: TRBV5-1
CDR3: CASSPPLDIQYF; DNA: TGTGCCAGCTCACCACCCCTTGACATTCAGTACTTC; D: .; J: TRBJ2-4; size: .; V: TRBV18
CDR3: CASSSGQNTEAFF; DNA: TGTGCCAGCAGTTCAGGACAAAACACTGAAGCTTTCTTT; D: .; J: TRBJ1-1; size: .; V: TRBV28
CDR3: CASTMGGSFYNEQFF; DNA: TGTGCCAGTACCATGGGCGGGAGCTTCTACAATGAGCAGTTCTTC; D: TRBD2; J: TRBJ2-1; size: once; V: TRBV19
CDR3: CASSRSGGNYGYTF; DNA: TGCGCCAGCAGCCGATCAGGGGGGAACTATGGCTACACCTTC; D: TRBD1; J: TRBJ1-2; size: few; V: TRBV4-1
CDR3: CASSFPGGPLNEQFF; DNA: TGCGCCAGCAGCTTCCCGGGGGGCCCACTCAATGAGCAGTTCTTC; D: .; J: TRBJ2-1; size: .; V: TRBV5-1
CDR3: CASSQGQGNTIYF; DNA: TGTGCCAGCAGCCAGGGACAGGGAAACACCATATATTTT; D: TRBD1; J: TRBJ1-3; size: .; V: TRBV7-3
CDR3: CASSAVGNSNQPQHF; DNA: TGTGCCAGCTCCGCGGTCGGTAATAGCAATCAGCCCCAGCATTTT; D: .; J: TRBJ1-5; size: .; V: TRBV6-6
CDR3: CASSPRTGSNLHGYTF; DNA: TGTGCCAGCAGTCCACGGACAGGTTCCAATCTTCATGGCTACACCTTC; D: TRBD1; J: TRBJ1-2; size: .; V: TRBV27
CDR3: CAISEQASSTGELFF; DNA: TGTGCCATCAGTGAGCAGGCGTCGAGCACCGGGGAGCTGTTTTTT; D: .; J: TRBJ2-2; size: .; V: TRBV10-3
CDR3: CASSATDDSNQPQHF; DNA: TGTGCCAGCAGCGCCACTGATGATAGCAATCAGCCCCAGCATTTT; D: .; J: TRBJ1-5; size: .; V: TRBV6-1
CDR3: CASSVQTGGNQPQHF; DNA: TGTGCCAGCAGCGTACAGACAGGGGGGAATCAGCCCCAGCATTTT; D: TRBD1; J: TRBJ1-5; size: few; V: TRBV11-2
CDR3: CASSLDVRDRGFETQYF; DNA: TGTGCCAGCAGCTTAGATGTTCGGGACAGGGGTTTTGAGACCCAGTACTTC; D: TRBD1; J: TRBJ2-5; size: few; V: TRBV7-2
CDR3: CASLEAEGAGNTEAFF; DNA: TGCGCCAGCCTCGAGGCCGAGGGTGCGGGGAACACTGAAGCTTTCTTT; D: .; J: TRBJ1-1; size: .; V: TRBV5-1
CDR3: CASSLSESYGYTF; DNA: TGTGCCAGCAGCTTGTCCGAGAGCTATGGCTACACCTTC; D: .; J: TRBJ1-2; size: .; V: TRBV5-6
CDR3: CASSYSILAGVNTQYF; DNA: TGTGCCAGCAGTTACTCGATACTAGCGGGAGTTAATACGCAGTATTTT; D: TRBD2; J: TRBJ2-3; size: .; V: TRBV6-5
CDR3: CASSPRLARASTDTQYF; DNA: TGTGCCAGCTCACCAAGGCTGGCCAGGGCTAGCACAGATACGCAGTATTTT; D: .; J: TRBJ2-3; size: .; V: TRBV18
CDR3: CASSPVGGGLYEQYF; DNA: TGTGCCAGCAGCCCAGTGGGGGGAGGGCTATACGAGCAGTACTTC; D: TRBD2; J: TRBJ2-7; size: .; V: TRBV7-6
CDR3: CASSLASGEYRTGELFF; DNA: TGTGCCAGCAGCTTAGCGTCTGGGGAGTATCGAACCGGGGAGCTGTTTTTT; D: .; J: TRBJ2-2; size: .; V: TRBV7-9
CDR3: CASSSLGVDLGYEQYF; DNA: TGTGCCAGCAGCTCCCTAGGGGTAGATCTGGGCTACGAGCAGTACTTC; D: .; J: TRBJ2-7; size: .; V: TRBV7-9
CDR3: CASSYSGTVNTGELFF; DNA: TGTGCCAGCAGTTACTCCGGGACAGTGAACACCGGGGAGCTGTTTTTT; D: TRBD1; J: TRBJ2-2; size: .; V: TRBV6-5
CDR3: CAISGTTTRGEQYF; DNA: TGTGCCATCAGCGGGACAACGACAAGGGGCGAGCAGTACTTC; D: .; J: TRBJ2-7; size: .; V: TRBV10-3
CDR3: CASSQEFLAGYEQYF; DNA: TGTGCCAGCAGCCAAGAGTTTCTAGCGGGCTACGAGCAGTACTTC; D: TRBD2; J: TRBJ2-7; size: .; V: TRBV4-2
CDR3: CAWSAFSSGGPGYF; DNA: TGTGCCTGGAGTGCCTTTTCGTCGGGAGGGCCCGGGTACTTC; D: TRBD2; J: TRBJ2-7; size: .; V: TRBV30
CDR3: CASSASYRGDEQYF; DNA: TGTGCCAGCAGTGCAAGTTACAGGGGCGACGAGCAGTACTTC; D: TRBD1; J: TRBJ2-7; size: few; V: TRBV6-5
CDR3: CASSVGLGTGELFF; DNA: TGCGCCAGCAGCGTGGGACTTGGTACTGGGGAGCTGTTTTTT; D: .; J: TRBJ2-2; size: .; V: TRBV5-1
CDR3: CASIPAGTSIQTQYF; DNA: TGTGCCAGCATCCCGGCCGGGACTAGCATCCAGACCCAGTACTTC; D: TRBD2; J: TRBJ2-5; size: .; V: TRBV7-8
CDR3: CASSEGLSNTEAFF; DNA: TGTGCCAGCAGTGAAGGGCTTTCGAACACTGAAGCTTTCTTT; D: .; J: TRBJ1-1; size: .; V: TRBV6-1
CDR3: CASSIPEPGELFF; DNA: TGTGCCAGCAGCATACCTGAGCCCGGGGAGCTGTTTTTT; D: .; J: TRBJ2-2; size: .; V: TRBV5-4
CDR3: CASQGTSGSGTDTQYF; DNA: TGCGCCAGCCAGGGGACTAGCGGGAGCGGGACAGATACGCAGTATTTT; D: TRBD2; J: TRBJ2-3; size: .; V: TRBV5-1
CDR3: CASSIVIGTEGETQYF; DNA: TGTGCCAGCAGCATTGTTATCGGGACTGAAGGAGAGACCCAGTACTTC; D: .; J: TRBJ2-5; size: few; V: TRBV5-6
CDR3: CASSYGTGADTEAFF; DNA: TGTGCCAGCAGCTATGGGACAGGGGCGGACACTGAAGCTTTCTTT; D: TRBD1; J: TRBJ1-1; size: few; V: TRBV5-4
CDR3: CASSPEVEETQYF; DNA: TGCGCCAGCAGCCCTGAGGTTGAAGAGACCCAGTACTTC; D: .; J: TRBJ2-5; size: .; V: TRBV5-1
CDR3: CASSPLGQEETQYF; DNA: TGTGCCAGCAGCCCACTGGGACAGGAAGAGACCCAGTACTTC; D: TRBD1; J: TRBJ2-5; size: .; V: TRBV14